The next 9 T cell receptor beta chains were all read from a single sample in a study of blood T cell repertoires in COVID-19. Produced via immunoSEQ multiplex PCR; TCRdb's table is partial and in-frame only. This table holds 200,000 to 250,000 clones, 87% found once. Sequenced sample: peripheral blood. Receptors originate from a woman aged 18-35 years who had recovered from COVID-19.

The genes are TRBV19 and TRBJ1-1; D possibly corresponds to TRBD1 (6 bases). This CDR3 spans 15 amino acids. The germline gives CDR1 LNHDA, CDR2 SQIVND (reference sequence). V was trimmed by 3 bases and J by 1 base, leaving 12 bases between them. The CDR3 loop reads CASSMLAQGNTEAFF. Here the CDR3 DNA reads TGTGCCAGTAGTATGCTCGCACAGGGGAACACTGAAGCTTTCTTT.

The chain uses TRBV3-1 (or the pseudogene TRBV3-2) and TRBJ2-7; D is perhaps TRBD2 (5 bases). Germline V gene sequence: CDR1 LGHDT, CDR2 YNNKEL (reference sequence). This CDR3 is 14 amino acids long. The ends were cut back, 0 bases at V and 0 bases at J, with 6 bases in the middle. CDR3 region: CASSQDTSSYEQYF. The CDR3, as DNA: TGTGCCAGCAGCCAAGACACTAGCTCCTACGAGCAGTACTTC.

In nucleotides, the CDR3 is TGTGCCAGCAGCTTGACCAGGGGACACAATGAGCAGTTCTTC. It yields the protein CASSLTRGHNEQFF. J is TRBJ2-1 and V is TRBV5-4; D is possibly TRBD1 (6 bases). The CDR3 length is 14 residues. V was trimmed by 1 base and J by 5 bases, leaving 10 bases between them. The germline V gene encodes CDR1 SGHNT and CDR2 YYREEE (reference sequence).

This clone occurred a few times. V is TRBV6-5 and J is TRBJ2-7; D perhaps matches TRBD2 (6 bases). The CDR3 contains 12 residues. Trimming shortened V by 6 bases and J by 5 bases, and 11 bases separated the two germline ends. Germline lookup yields CDR1 MNHEY and CDR2 SVGAGI. The CDR3 reads CASRGLHHEQYF. The CDR3 nucleotides are TGTGCCAGCAGAGGACTACATCACGAGCAGTACTTC.

J is TRBJ1-4 and V is TRBV27; no definite D call. With 3 bases removed from V and 0 bases from J, the gap between germline ends came to 8 bases. The CDR3 is made up of 15 amino acids. Germline V gene data show CDR1 as MNHEY and CDR2 as SMNVEV (reference sequence). CDR3 DNA sequence: TGTGCCAGCAGTTTGAGGGCCTCAACTAATGAAAAACTGTTTTTT. Amino acid sequence: CASSLRASTNEKLFF.

The chain joins TRBV7-3 to TRBJ2-6; possible D gene TRBD2, 6 bases. Trimming took 5 bases from V and 3 from J, leaving 14 bases between them. CDR1 is SGHTA, CDR2 FQGTGA, per germline. The length of the CDR3 is 16 residues. The chain's CDR3 is CASSPVLGGGANVLTF. Written as DNA, the CDR3 is TGTGCCAGCAGCCCCGTTTTGGGAGGTGGGGCCAACGTCCTGACTTTC.

This rearrangement joins TRBV6-2 or TRBV6-3 to TRBJ2-7; D perhaps matches TRBD1 (5 bases). V shed 1 base and J shed 5 bases, with 9 bases lying between them. Germline loops: CDR1 MNHEY, CDR2 SVGEGT. The CDR3 has 13 residues. The chain's CDR3 is CASSYWEQDEQYF. For the CDR3, the DNA is TGTGCCAGCAGTTACTGGGAACAGGACGAGCAGTACTTC.

This chain links TRBV6-4 with TRBJ2-3, with 15 bases identical to TRBD2. The CDR3 is 16 residues long. Trimming cost V 2 bases and J 4 bases; bases outside gene matches: 1. The germline V gene encodes CDR1 MRHNA and CDR2 SNTAGT. The CDR3 region is CASSDGLAGGPDTQYF. As DNA, the CDR3 is TGTGCCAGCAGTGACGGACTAGCGGGAGGGCCAGATACGCAGTATTTT.

The rearrangement joins TRBV10-3 to TRBJ2-5, with 8 positions matching TRBD1. Germline V CDR1 and CDR2: ENHRY, SYGVKD. J gave up 3 bases and V 6 bases, and 6 bases lay outside the gene matches. This CDR3 comprises 14 residues. The CDR3 sequence is CAISPGTGKETQYF. The CDR3 DNA follows: TGTGCCATCAGCCCCGGGACAGGAAAAGAGACCCAGTACTTC.